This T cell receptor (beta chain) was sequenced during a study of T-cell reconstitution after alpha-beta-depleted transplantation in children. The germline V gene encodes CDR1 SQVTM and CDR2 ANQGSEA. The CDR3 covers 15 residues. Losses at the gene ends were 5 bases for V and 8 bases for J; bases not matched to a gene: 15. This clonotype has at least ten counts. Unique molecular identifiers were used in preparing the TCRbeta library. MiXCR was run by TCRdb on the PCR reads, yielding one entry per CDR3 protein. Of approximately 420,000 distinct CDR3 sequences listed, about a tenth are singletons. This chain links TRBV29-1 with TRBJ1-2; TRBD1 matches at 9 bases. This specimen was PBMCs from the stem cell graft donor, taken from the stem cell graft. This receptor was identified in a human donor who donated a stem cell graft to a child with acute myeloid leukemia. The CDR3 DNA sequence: TGCAGCGTTCGTTTTCCGGGACAGGGATCTCAGGGCTACACCTTC. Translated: CSVRFPGQGSQGYTF. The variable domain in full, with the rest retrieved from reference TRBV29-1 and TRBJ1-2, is SAVISQKPSRDICQRGTSLTIQCQVDSQVTMMFWYRQQPGQSLTLIATANQGSEATYESGFVIDKFPISRPNLTFSTLTVSNMSPEDSSIYLCSVRFPGQGSQGYTFGSGTRLTVV.